This TCR beta chain came from a study of blood T cells in healthy people across ages. For the second PCR, which ran for roughly 7 to 11 cycles, a sample-barcoded 5' primer and a J-beta primer mix were used. Each CDR3 protein gets one entry after TCRdb re-called the 5' RACE reads with MiXCR. The repertoire holds hundreds of thousands of distinct CDR3 sequences, with less than 25% as singletons. Germline V gene data show CDR1 as MDHEN and CDR2 as SYDVKM. This CDR3 spans 15 amino acids. Trimming shortened V by 5 bases and J by 1 base, and 13 bases separated the two germline ends. Only a few counts were recorded for this clonotype. This same sample was also part of a study on T cells of mothers and their children. That report adds: Maternal samples each gave over 9 million TCR beta CDR3 reads, and child samples 2.5 million to 3.5 million each.

Sequenced sample: blood. The J gene is TRBJ2-3, the V gene TRBV28, with D hard to call. The sequence came from a boy aged 5-17 years in good health. CDR3 sequence: CASSPLLWRTDTQYF. The CDR3 region has the DNA TGTGCCAGCAGTCCCCTGCTCTGGCGCACAGATACGCAGTATTTT.